This T cell receptor (beta chain) was sequenced in a study of T cell responses to AZD1222 COVID-19 vaccine listed by TCRdb under 2021. Describing the broader study: TCR sequencing was performed for 230 to 250 trial participants, of whom approximately 200 were given two doses of AZD1222 and 26 were given two doses of MenACWY control vaccine. Trial participants were enrolled by age into 18-55, 56-69 and 70-plus year subgroups, with roughly 150, 30 and 60 TCR-sequenced participants respectively.

The CDR3 regions of human TCRbeta chains were subjected to immunosequencing. Per the authors' processing: TCRs in the repertoires were matched against a reference library of SARS-CoV-2-specific TCRs that had been generated with the MIRA antigen-specificity platform. Breadth was defined as the fraction of unique TCRs that were SARS-CoV-2-associated, and depth was defined as the fraction of total T cells that were SARS-CoV-2-associated. Using the MIRA data, every spike-specific TCR was mapped to the spike region that the TCR reacted to and assigned to either a CD4 or a CD8 class. Log10-transformed breadth and depth values were compared by one-way ANOVA with Sidak's multiple comparisons tests. The table comes from immuneACCESS by way of TCRdb, which keeps in-frame sequences with V and J called. Part of the clones is missing from these tables; in studies checked, under half for an unresolved V gene and the rest for unknown reasons. D and trimming were read from the DNA, whereas the V and J calls and clone size are those reported in that table. The sample profile shows around 270,000 clones; 90% to 95% of them were found once. The ten biggest clones cover around 0.6% of the sample.

Taken from the germline V gene, the CDR1 and CDR2 loops are SGHAT and FQNNGV. V is cut by 3 bases and J by 2 bases, and the space between the germline ends is 9 bases. The CDR3 numbers 14 residues from cysteine through phenylalanine. Only the CDR3 DNA stays, 42 bases, in frame from base 1. Broader findings and caveats from the paper: Participants were mostly white British, with more females than males. The authors suggested clonal diversity may have been underestimated. Because no samples from the day 14 peak response were available, repertoires could be characterized only after the peak T cell response. After two AZD1222 doses, spike-specific TCR breadth and depth were significantly higher than at day 0 and than in MenACWY recipients. The 56-69-year group was small, and its depth increase did not reach significance, likely because of low power. Epitopes outside the regions mutated in the B.1.351 and B.1.1.7 variants were reportedly recognized by nearly half of the unique spike-specific TCRs. Only six AZD1222 recipients were SARS-CoV-2 seropositive at baseline, limiting conclusions about previously exposed vaccinees. The whole spike protein was spanned by vaccine-associated CD4 TCRs, and dominant responses were seen in regions 160-218 and 743-854.

About this clone: Its antigen is currently not known. No much larger clone is present one base from it, and per-base qualities are unavailable.

The time point label of this sample denotes: about 28 days (+/-7) after the second vaccine dose. AZD1222 recipients with second doses at about 4 weeks or about 12 weeks were pooled, because spike-specific TCR depth and breadth did not differ between schedules. Samples from vaccinated people were obtained from the UK trials COV001 and COV002, which included a single-blind randomized controlled phase 2/3 trial of AZD1222 (ChAdOx1 nCoV-19) in healthy adults. For TCRbeta chain sequencing, PBMC samples from trial participants were taken at day 0 and at day 28 after the second dose. The sequenced sample was peripheral blood, obtained 28 days after the second AZD1222 dose. The sequence came from an adult who received the AZD1222 COVID-19 vaccine. The chain couples TRBV11-2 to TRBJ2-3, and the D gene may be TRBD2, 6 bases matching. The nucleotide sequence reads as follows: TGTGCCAGCAGCTTCGGGACTTCCACAGATACGCAGTATTTT. Translated, this is CASSFGTSTDTQYF.